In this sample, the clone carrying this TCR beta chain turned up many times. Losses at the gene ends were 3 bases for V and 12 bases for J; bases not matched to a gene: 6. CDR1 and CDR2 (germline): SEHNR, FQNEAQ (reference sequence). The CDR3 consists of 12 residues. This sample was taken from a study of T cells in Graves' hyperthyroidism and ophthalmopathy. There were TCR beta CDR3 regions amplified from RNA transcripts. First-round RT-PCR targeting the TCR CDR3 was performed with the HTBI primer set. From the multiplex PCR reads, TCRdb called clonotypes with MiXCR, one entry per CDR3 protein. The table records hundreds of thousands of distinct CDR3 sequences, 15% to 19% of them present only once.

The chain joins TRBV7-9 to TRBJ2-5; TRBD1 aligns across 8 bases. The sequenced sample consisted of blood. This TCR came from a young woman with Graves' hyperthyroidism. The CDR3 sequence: CASSFTGGDEYF. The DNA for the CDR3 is TGTGCCAGCAGCTTTACAGGGGGAGACGAGTACTTC.